These T cell receptor beta chains were read from a single sample in a study of T-cell reconstitution after alpha-beta-depleted transplantation in children. TCRdb used MiXCR to reprocess the PCR reads, holding one entry per CDR3 protein. The data hold fewer than 350,000 distinct CDR3 sequences, with approximately 7.3% observed a single time. The source was peripheral blood, collected 360 days after TCRalphabeta/CD19-depleted stem cell transplant. These receptors were taken from a female patient aged 2-10 years who had a stem cell transplant for Fanconi anemia, so the T cells may come from the graft donor. The CDR3 runs from the conserved cysteine through the conserved F or W. A D gene is named only where the DNA matches it firmly. The size field is filled for only some rows; it gives once, few, many or a size class.

>TRBJ1-4|NA|few|TRBV3-1
CASSQRGQRATNEKLFF
TGTGCCAGCAGTCAAAGAGGGCAGCGGGCAACTAATGAAAAACTGTTTTTT
>TRBJ1-2|TRBD1|many|TRBV12-3/TRBV12-4
CASSIRPGTANYGYTF
TGTGCCAGCAGTATCCGGCCGGGGACAGCAAATTATGGCTACACCTTC
>TRBJ1-1|NA|many|TRBV4-2
CASSQPSTPPTEAFF
TGTGCCAGCAGCCAACCATCAACGCCCCCCACTGAAGCTTTCTTT
>TRBJ1-6|TRBD1|NA|TRBV6-5
CASSYSWDRKVRPLHF
TGTGCCAGCAGTTATTCCTGGGACAGGAAGGTTCGACCCCTCCACTTT
>TRBJ2-3|NA|many|TRBV16
CASSPPLIVGEVGLTQYF
TGTGCCAGCAGCCCTCCTCTCATCGTAGGGGAGGTTGGTCTTACGCAGTATTTT
>TRBJ1-4|TRBD1|NA|TRBV11-1
CASKLRDSNNEKLFF
TGTGCCAGCAAATTGCGGGACAGCAATAATGAAAAACTGTTTTTT
>TRBJ2-7|TRBD2|NA|TRBV6-5
CASSHRDYFLEQYF
TGTGCCAGCAGTCACCGGGACTACTTTCTCGAGCAGTACTTC
>TRBJ2-1|NA|many|TRBV20-1
CSASLLTGNEQFF
TGCAGTGCTAGCCTCTTGACGGGAAATGAGCAGTTCTTC
>TRBJ1-3|NA|NA|TRBV3-1
CASSRVGGTGNTIYF
TGTGCCAGCAGCCGGGTAGGGGGAACTGGAAACACCATATATTTT
>TRBJ2-3|NA|few|TRBV28
CASSLRTFLPHPQYF
TGTGCCAGCAGTTTAAGGACTTTCCTCCCGCATCCGCAGTATTTT
>TRBJ2-7|TRBD2|many|TRBV29-1
CSARGLAGIAYEQYF
TGCAGCGCCCGGGGACTAGCGGGGATAGCCTACGAGCAGTACTTC
>TRBJ2-1|NA|many|TRBV7-9
CASSLAARGAYNEQFF
TGTGCCAGCAGCTTAGCGGCTCGGGGCGCCTACAATGAGCAGTTCTTC
>TRBJ2-1|NA|NA|TRBV6-5
CASSYSFSFSYNEQFF
TGTGCCAGCAGTTACTCCTTCTCATTCTCCTACAATGAGCAGTTCTTC
>TRBJ2-5|TRBD2|many|TRBV5-1
CASSLSVGGVGQETQYF
TGCGCCAGCAGCTTGTCGGTGGGAGGGGTTGGGCAAGAGACCCAGTACTTC
>TRBJ2-7|NA|many|TRBV5-1
CASSLGSGIHYEQYF
TGCGCCAGCAGCTTGGGGTCAGGGATACACTACGAGCAGTACTTC